This entry is about one T cell receptor (beta chain). Germline trimming cut 6 bases from V and 7 bases from J; bases unmatched to any gene: 9. The germline V gene has CDR1 LGHDT and CDR2 YNNKEL (reference sequence). The CDR3 has 16 amino acids. This record comes from a study of blood T cell repertoires in COVID-19. Study context: PBMCs, B-cell-depleted T cells, or T cells were the source of the cDNA or gDNA that made up the material.

The repertoire was sequenced with immunoSEQ multiplex PCR; TCRdb's copy has only in-frame clones and lacks some. Of almost 350,000 clones in the sample, more than 70% were seen once. Sequenced sample: peripheral blood. This TCR was sampled from a woman in her sixties with COVID-19, enrolled during active disease. The genes are TRBV3-1 (or the pseudogene TRBV3-2) and TRBJ2-1; 13 nucleotides agree with TRBD2. Written as DNA, the CDR3 is TGTGCCAGCAGGCATACTAGCGGGGGGGCGGGTAATGAGCAGTTCTTC. The encoded protein is CASRHTSGGAGNEQFF.